This T cell receptor (beta chain) came from a study of T cell responses to AZD1222 COVID-19 vaccine. Method: immunoSEQ multiplex PCR; TCRdb's copy keeps in-frame clones and lacks some. In the table there are about 80,000 clones, around 90% of which are singletons. About this clone itself: No antigen is known for it.

General study findings and limits: Females outnumbered males among donors, who were mostly white British; clonal diversity was possibly underestimated. Seropositive status at baseline applied to only 5 or 6 AZD1222 recipients.

This CDR3 comprises 16 residues. J gave up 7 bases and V 5 bases, and 16 bases lay outside the gene matches. Germline CDR1 is SGHTA and CDR2 is FQGTGA. This clonotype was obtained from an adult in good health. V and J are TRBV7-3 and TRBJ2-5, with 7 positions matching TRBD1. Material: peripheral blood, obtained on day 0 of AZD1222 vaccination. In nucleotides, the CDR3 is TGTGCCAGCAGCGACAAAAGGGGAATGTCAGGGGGGACCCAGTACTTC. Its translation: CASSDKRGMSGGTQYF.